This T cell receptor beta chain was identified in a study of regulatory T cells in long-lasting Graves disease. In germline, CDR1 is MNHEY, CDR2 SMNVEV (reference sequence). This CDR3 spans 13 amino acids. V was cut by 3 bases and J by 5 bases, with 8 bases left in between. Library construction for TCR beta used iRepertoire HTBI primers and Arm-PCR of CDR3 regions. In TCRdb, the multiplex PCR reads were re-called with MiXCR into one record per CDR3 protein. The sample lists approximately 690,000 distinct CDR3 sequences, 30% occurring once. Points on this clonotype: What it binds is not known.

Stated time point: persistent/refractory GD, antithyroid drugs over 5 years with positive TRAb. Preparation of the TCR library used RNA extracted from PBMCs. Diagnosing Graves' disease relied on the American Thyroid Association guidelines. Patients hailed from an endocrinology department in Xi'an, China. Study findings and constraints: TCR diversity was lower in persistent than newly diagnosed Graves' disease. A reduction in accuracy may have resulted from the small sample size.

J is TRBJ1-5 and V is TRBV27, with D hard to call. The source was peripheral blood mononuclear cells (PBMCs), collected when the disease was refractory, from a patient treated with antithyroid drugs. This receptor was obtained from a female donor with Graves disease. The CDR3 sequence: CASSLTPHQPQHF. DNA of the CDR3: TGTGCCAGCAGTTTGACACCTCATCAGCCCCAGCATTTT.